This is a list of T cell receptor beta chains from one sample in a study of cytomegalovirus exposure and HLA in healthy donors. Profiled with immunoSEQ multiplex PCR; TCRdb holds only in-frame clones, not every one. Here the sample spans 55,000 to 80,000 clones, approximately 93% being singletons. Sequencing used PBMCs. These TCRs come from a man between 18 and 35 years old in good health and CMV-seropositive. CDR3s include the opening cysteine and the closing phenylalanine or tryptophan. The D gene is left open where the match is weak. The size of a clone is reported for some rows only, either as once, few or many, or as a class for expanded clones.

clone_size	d_call	v_call	j_call	cdr3_nt	cdr3_aa
NA	TRBD1	TRBV14	TRBJ2-3	TGTGCCAGCAGCTTCAGGGGGCAGGGGACAGATACGCAGTATTTT	CASSFRGQGTDTQYF
NA	NA	TRBV28	TRBJ2-7	TGTGCCAGCAGTTTTGAGCGGTACGAGCAGTACTTC	CASSFERYEQYF
NA	TRBD2	TRBV4-1	TRBJ2-2	TGCGCCTGTTCCACTAGCGGGCAGAACACCGGGGAGCTGTTTTTT	CACSTSGQNTGELFF
NA	TRBD1	TRBV6-5	TRBJ1-2	TGTGCCAGCAGGTACAGGGGGCAGGTGAATGGCTACACCTTC	CASRYRGQVNGYTF
NA	TRBD1	TRBV18	TRBJ1-1	TGTGCCAGCTCCCCTGGTAAGGGACAGGGGGCCTCTGAAGCTTTCTTT	CASSPGKGQGASEAFF
NA	NA	TRBV19	TRBJ1-5	TGTGCCAGTAGTACAACAGGGTTCCCTAATCAGCCCCAGCATTTT	CASSTTGFPNQPQHF
NA	TRBD1	TRBV27	TRBJ1-5	TGTGCCAGCAGTTTCCGGGACAGGGTAAGTAGCAATCAGCCCCAGCATTTT	CASSFRDRVSSNQPQHF
NA	NA	TRBV4-1	TRBJ2-5	TGCGCCAGCAGCCAAGGGAGGTTGGAGACCCAGTACTTC	CASSQGRLETQYF
NA	TRBD1	TRBV27	TRBJ1-5	TGTGCCAGCAGTTACGGGACAGGGGGCAATCAGCCCCAGCATTTT	CASSYGTGGNQPQHF
NA	NA	TRBV5-1	TRBJ1-2	TGCGCCAGCAGCCCTTCAGGGGACGCCCCTTATGGCTACACCTTC	CASSPSGDAPYGYTF
NA	TRBD1	TRBV7-7	TRBJ2-5	TGTGCTAGCAGCTTAGGGACAGGGAGCCCCCAAGAGACCCAGTACTTC	CASSLGTGSPQETQYF
NA	TRBD1	TRBV7-9	TRBJ2-3	TGTGCCAGCAGCCCAATTTCCGGGGACAGGACGGGGGCAGATACGCAGTATTTT	CASSPISGDRTGADTQYF
NA	TRBD2	TRBV5-1	TRBJ2-5	TGCGCCAGCAGCGGTGGTCGGGCTAGCGGGAACCAAGAGACCCAGTACTTC	CASSGGRASGNQETQYF
NA	NA	TRBV7-9	TRBJ1-1	TGTGCCAGCAGATCAACAGCTGAAGCTTTCTTT	CASRSTAEAFF
NA	TRBD2	TRBV9	TRBJ2-5	TGTGCCAGCAGCGTATCGAGCGGGGGCGGGAGGGCCCTCCAAGAGACCCAGTACTTC	CASSVSSGGGRALQETQYF
NA	TRBD1	TRBV28	TRBJ2-5	TGTGCCAGCAGGGTGACGGGACAGGGACAAGAGACCCAGTACTTC	CASRVTGQGQETQYF
NA	NA	TRBV7-9	TRBJ1-2	TGTGCCAGCAGCTCAGGGGCCCTTAACTATGGCTACACCTTC	CASSSGALNYGYTF
NA	TRBD1	TRBV27	TRBJ2-7	TGTGCCAGCAGTCTCGGCCGGGCAGGGGGCCGGTACGAGCAGTACTTC	CASSLGRAGGRYEQYF
NA	TRBD1	TRBV6-6	TRBJ1-4	TGTGCCAGCAGCTCCAGGGGGGCAGAGGAAAAACTGTTTTTT	CASSSRGAEEKLFF
NA	NA	TRBV5-1	TRBJ2-2	TGCGCCAGCAGCTTGGTCGGGGGGCTAAACACCGGGGAGCTGTTTTTT	CASSLVGGLNTGELFF
NA	NA	TRBV14	TRBJ1-1	TGTGCCAGCAGCCAAGCAGGCGGGACTGAAGCTTTCTTT	CASSQAGGTEAFF
NA	NA	TRBV27	TRBJ2-7	TGTGCCAGCAGTTTGTCCGGGTACGAGCAGTACTTC	CASSLSGYEQYF
NA	TRBD2	TRBV9	TRBJ2-7	TGTGCCAGCAGCGTTACCGGGACTAGCGGCTACGAGCAGTACTTC	CASSVTGTSGYEQYF
NA	TRBD2	TRBV6-5	TRBJ2-1	TGTGCCAGCACCCCGAGAGCGGGAGGGCCACATGAGCAGTTCTTC	CASTPRAGGPHEQFF
NA	TRBD2	TRBV19	TRBJ2-7	TGTGCCAGTAGTTTACGACTAGCGGGAGCCGAGCAGTACTTC	CASSLRLAGAEQYF
once	NA	TRBV15	TRBJ2-7	TGTGCCACCAGCAGAGCAAGTAGCGAGCAGTACTTC	CATSRASSEQYF
NA	TRBD2	TRBV7-9	TRBJ2-7	TGTGCCAGCAGCCCCGGACTAGCGACCTACGAGCAGTACTTC	CASSPGLATYEQYF
NA	TRBD2	TRBV11-2	TRBJ2-3	TGTGCCAGCAGCTTAGAAGGCGGGGGGGGCACAGATACGCAGTATTTT	CASSLEGGGGTDTQYF
NA	NA	TRBV6-7	TRBJ1-2	TGTGCCAGCATCGGGGGGTATGGCTACACCTTC	CASIGGYGYTF
NA	NA	TRBV28	TRBJ2-5	TGTGCCAGCAACGCGGTCATCCAAGAGACCCAGTACTTC	CASNAVIQETQYF
NA	TRBD2	TRBV6-1	TRBJ2-7	TGTGCCAGCAGTGGGCCTAGCGGGAGATCGGCCGAGCAGTACTTC	CASSGPSGRSAEQYF
NA	TRBD2	TRBV5-8	TRBJ2-7	TGTGCCAGCAGCTTGGCCGAACTAGCGGGAGGGGAGCAGTACTTC	CASSLAELAGGEQYF
NA	NA	TRBV6-1	TRBJ1-2	TGTGCCAGCGTACCAGGCGAACACTATGGCTACACCTTC	CASVPGEHYGYTF
NA	NA	TRBV5-6	TRBJ2-7	TGTGCCAGCAGCCGAGGGTCTTTAAGCTACGAGCAGTACTTC	CASSRGSLSYEQYF
NA	NA	TRBV14	TRBJ2-5	TGTGCCAGCAGCCAAGGCGTGCAGACCCAGTACTTC	CASSQGVQTQYF
NA	TRBD2	TRBV7-3	TRBJ2-1	TGTGCCAGCAGCTTAACGAGCGGGGGGTTGGATGAGCAGTTCTTC	CASSLTSGGLDEQFF
NA	TRBD2	TRBV18	TRBJ2-5	TGTGCCAGCTCACTCCGAAGCCTGACGGGACTAGCGGGAGTCGGGGAGACCCAGTACTTC	CASSLRSLTGLAGVGETQYF
once	NA	TRBV2	TRBJ2-3	TGTGCCAGCAGTTATACAATTAGCACAGATACGCAGTATTTT	CASSYTISTDTQYF
once	NA	TRBV14	TRBJ2-1	TGTGCCAGCAGCCAAGAGCGGGGGCCGTACAATGAGCAGTTCTTC	CASSQERGPYNEQFF
NA	NA	TRBV7-8	TRBJ1-1	TGTGCCAGCAGCTTAGACGAGGTGGAGGGTACAGCTTTCTTT	CASSLDEVEGTAFF
NA	TRBD2	TRBV7-2	TRBJ2-5	TGTGCCTGTTCACCTCCGGGACTAGCGGGAGGAGGGGAGACCCAGTACTTC	CACSPPGLAGGGETQYF
NA	NA	TRBV7-8	TRBJ2-4	TGTGCCAGCAGCTGGCCGGGGGCCAAAAACATTCAGTACTTC	CASSWPGAKNIQYF
NA	NA	TRBV5-6	TRBJ2-1	TGTGCCAGCAGCTTGGCCGATGAGCAGTTCTTC	CASSLADEQFF
NA	TRBD1	TRBV11-2	TRBJ1-4	TGTGCCAGCAGCTTCTCGCCGAGGGACAGGCCGCCTTTTGAAAAACTGTTTTTT	CASSFSPRDRPPFEKLFF
NA	NA	TRBV7-9	TRBJ1-6	TGTGCCAGCAGCTTGGGCAATCTCGGCTCCTATAATTCACCCCTCCACTTT	CASSLGNLGSYNSPLHF
once	NA	TRBV7-3	TRBJ2-2	TGTGCCAGCAGCTCAACATCTTCGAACACCGGGGAGCTGTTTTTT	CASSSTSSNTGELFF
NA	TRBD1	TRBV9	TRBJ1-2	TGTGCCAGCAGCGTAGGTCCCGGGACAGGGGGTGGCTACACCTTC	CASSVGPGTGGGYTF
NA	NA	TRBV28	TRBJ2-3	TGTGCCAGCAGGAGTCCCACAGATACGCAGTATTTT	CASRSPTDTQYF
NA	NA	TRBV28	TRBJ2-7	TGTGCCAGCAGTCACAGCTACGAGCAGTACTTC	CASSHSYEQYF
NA	NA	TRBV4-1	TRBJ1-6	TGCGCCAGCAGCCGGTACGGACAGTCGAATTCACCCCTCCACTTT	CASSRYGQSNSPLHF